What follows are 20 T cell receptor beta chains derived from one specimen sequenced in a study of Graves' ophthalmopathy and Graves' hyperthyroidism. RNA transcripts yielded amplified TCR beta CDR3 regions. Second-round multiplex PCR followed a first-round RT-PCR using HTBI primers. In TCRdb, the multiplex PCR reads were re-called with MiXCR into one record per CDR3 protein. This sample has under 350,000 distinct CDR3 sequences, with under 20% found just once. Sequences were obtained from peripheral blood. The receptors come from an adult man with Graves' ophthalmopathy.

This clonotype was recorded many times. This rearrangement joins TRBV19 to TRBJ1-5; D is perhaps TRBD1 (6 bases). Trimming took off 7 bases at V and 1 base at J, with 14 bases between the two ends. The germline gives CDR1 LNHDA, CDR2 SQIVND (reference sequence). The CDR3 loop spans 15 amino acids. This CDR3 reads CASKTRTVSNQPQHF. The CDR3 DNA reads TGTGCCAGTAAAACGCGGACAGTGAGCAATCAGCCCCAGCATTTT.

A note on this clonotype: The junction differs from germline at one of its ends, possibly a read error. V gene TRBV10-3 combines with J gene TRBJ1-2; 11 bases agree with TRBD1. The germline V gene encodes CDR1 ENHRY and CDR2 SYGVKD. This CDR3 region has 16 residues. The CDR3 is CATSDSGTGGVKGYTF. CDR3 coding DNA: TGTGCCACCAGTGATTCGGGGACAGGGGGAGTGAAAGGCTACACCTTC.

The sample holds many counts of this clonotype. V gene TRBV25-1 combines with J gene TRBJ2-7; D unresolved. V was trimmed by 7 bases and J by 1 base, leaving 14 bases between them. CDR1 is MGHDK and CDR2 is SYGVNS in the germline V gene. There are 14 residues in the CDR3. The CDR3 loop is CASKGQSGSYEQYF. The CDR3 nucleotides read TGTGCCAGCAAGGGTCAGTCAGGATCCTACGAGCAGTACTTC.

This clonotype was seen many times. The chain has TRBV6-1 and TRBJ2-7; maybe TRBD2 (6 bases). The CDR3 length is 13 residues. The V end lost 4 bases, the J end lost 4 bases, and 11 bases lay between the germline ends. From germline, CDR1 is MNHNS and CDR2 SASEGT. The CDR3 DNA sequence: TGTGCCAGCAGTGGGGGACTGCTATACGAGCAGTACTTC. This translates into CASSGGLLYEQYF.

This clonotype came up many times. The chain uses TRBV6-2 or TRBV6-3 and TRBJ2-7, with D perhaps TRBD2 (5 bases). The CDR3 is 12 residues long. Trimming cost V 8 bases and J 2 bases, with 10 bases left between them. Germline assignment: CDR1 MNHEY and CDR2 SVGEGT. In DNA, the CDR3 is TGTGCCAGCCAAGCGGATACCTACGAGCAGTACTTC. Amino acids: CASQADTYEQYF.

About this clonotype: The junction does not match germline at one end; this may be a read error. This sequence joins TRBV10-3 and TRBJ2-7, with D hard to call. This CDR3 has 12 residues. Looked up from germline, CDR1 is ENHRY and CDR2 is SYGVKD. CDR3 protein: CASSSGYYEQYF. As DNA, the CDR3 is TGTGCCAGCAGTTCGGGTTACTACGAGCAGTACTTC.

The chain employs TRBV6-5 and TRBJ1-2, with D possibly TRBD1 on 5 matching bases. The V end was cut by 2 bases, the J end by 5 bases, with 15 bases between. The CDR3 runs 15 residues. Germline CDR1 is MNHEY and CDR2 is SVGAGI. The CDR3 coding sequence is TGTGCCAGCAGTTACGAACCGGGCCAGGGATATGGCTACACCTTC. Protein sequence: CASSYEPGQGYGYTF.

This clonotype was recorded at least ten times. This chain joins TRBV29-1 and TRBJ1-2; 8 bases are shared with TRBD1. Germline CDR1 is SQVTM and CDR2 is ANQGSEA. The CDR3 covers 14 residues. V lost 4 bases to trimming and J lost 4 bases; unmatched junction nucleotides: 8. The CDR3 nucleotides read TGCAGCGTTGGATCACTCGGACAGGGCTATGGCTACACCTTC. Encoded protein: CSVGSLGQGYGYTF.

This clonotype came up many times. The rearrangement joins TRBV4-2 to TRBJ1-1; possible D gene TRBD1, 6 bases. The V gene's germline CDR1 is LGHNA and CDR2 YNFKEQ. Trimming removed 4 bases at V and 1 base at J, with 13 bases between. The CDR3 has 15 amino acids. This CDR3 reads CASSPFGGANTEAFF. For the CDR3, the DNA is TGTGCCAGCAGCCCCTTCGGGGGGGCGAACACTGAAGCTTTCTTT.

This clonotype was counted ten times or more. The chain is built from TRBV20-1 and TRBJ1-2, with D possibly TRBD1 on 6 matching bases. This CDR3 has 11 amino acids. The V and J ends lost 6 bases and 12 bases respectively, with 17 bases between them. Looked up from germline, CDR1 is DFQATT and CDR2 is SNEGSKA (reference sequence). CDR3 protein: CSARGRGANTF. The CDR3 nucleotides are TGCAGTGCAAGGGGCCGGGGGGCCAACACCTTC.

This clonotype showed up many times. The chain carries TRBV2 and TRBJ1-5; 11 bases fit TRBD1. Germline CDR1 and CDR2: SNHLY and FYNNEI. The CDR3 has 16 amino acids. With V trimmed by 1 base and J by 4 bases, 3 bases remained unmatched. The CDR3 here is CASSEGTGGGNQPQHF. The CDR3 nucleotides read TGTGCCAGCAGTGAAGGGACAGGGGGCGGGAATCAGCCCCAGCATTTT.

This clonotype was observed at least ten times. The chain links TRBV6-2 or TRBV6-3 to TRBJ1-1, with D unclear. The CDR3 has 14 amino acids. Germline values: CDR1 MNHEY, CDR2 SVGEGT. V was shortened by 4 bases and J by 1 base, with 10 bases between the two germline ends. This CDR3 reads CASSFTLANTEAFF. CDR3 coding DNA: TGTGCCAGCAGTTTTACGCTGGCGAACACTGAAGCTTTCTTT.

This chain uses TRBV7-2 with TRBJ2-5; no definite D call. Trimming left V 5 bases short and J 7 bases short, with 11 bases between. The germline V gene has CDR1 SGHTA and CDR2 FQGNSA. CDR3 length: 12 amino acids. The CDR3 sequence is CASSPNPGTQYF. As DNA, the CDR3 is TGTGCCAGCAGCCCCAATCCTGGGACCCAGTACTTC.

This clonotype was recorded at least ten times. CDR3 sequence: CATSRYSGTNPVSGYTF. CDR3 bases: TGTGCCACCAGCAGGTACTCCGGGACAAACCCCGTCAGCGGCTACACCTTC. J is TRBJ1-2 and V is TRBV15, with TRBD1 as a possible D gene (6 bases). Trimming left V 3 bases short and J 8 bases short, with 25 bases between. This CDR3 has 17 amino acids. Germline V CDR1 and CDR2: LNHNV, YYDKDF (reference sequence).

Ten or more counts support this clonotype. CDR3 nucleotide sequence: TGTGCCAGCAGCGTAGGGAAGGGGGCAATCACTGAAGCTTTCTTT. This gives the protein CASSVGKGAITEAFF. J is TRBJ1-1 and V is TRBV9; 7 bases align to TRBD1. Germline CDR1 and CDR2: SGDLS and YYNGEE. V was pared by 0 bases and J by 4 bases, with 6 bases of the junction left unmatched. The CDR3 is 15 amino acids.

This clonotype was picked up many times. CDR3 in amino acids: CASSLGSWGNQPQHF. The CDR3 DNA reads TGTGCCAGCAGCCTGGGAAGTTGGGGCAATCAGCCCCAGCATTTT. V gene TRBV7-2 combines with J gene TRBJ1-5; D remains unclear. The CDR3 loop spans 15 amino acids. Germline V lookup: CDR1 SGHTA, CDR2 FQGNSA. Trimming pared 5 bases from V and 2 bases from J, leaving 13 bases between.

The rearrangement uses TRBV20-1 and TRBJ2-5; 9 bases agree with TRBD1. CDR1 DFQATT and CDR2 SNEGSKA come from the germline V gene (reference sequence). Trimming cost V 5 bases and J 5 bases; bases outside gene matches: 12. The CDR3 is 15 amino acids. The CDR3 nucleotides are TGCAGTGCTGGGGCATTCTCCGGGACAGGGGAGACCCAGTACTTC. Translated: CSAGAFSGTGETQYF.

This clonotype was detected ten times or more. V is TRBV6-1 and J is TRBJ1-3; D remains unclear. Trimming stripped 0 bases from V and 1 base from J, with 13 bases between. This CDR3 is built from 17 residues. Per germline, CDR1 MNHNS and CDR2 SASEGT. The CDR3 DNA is TGTGCCAGCAGTGAAGCGGCAGGCTGGGTTTCTGGAAACACCATATATTTT. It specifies CASSEAAGWVSGNTIYF.

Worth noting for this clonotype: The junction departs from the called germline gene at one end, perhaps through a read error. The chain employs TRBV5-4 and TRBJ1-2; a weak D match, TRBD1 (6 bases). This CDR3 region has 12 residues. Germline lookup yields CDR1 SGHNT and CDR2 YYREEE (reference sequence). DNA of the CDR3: TGTGCCAGCAGCCACCACAGGGATGGCTACGCCTTC. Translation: CASSHHRDGYAF. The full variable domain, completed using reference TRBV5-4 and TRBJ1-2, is ETGVTQSPTHLIKTRGQQVTLRCSSQSGHNTVSWYQQALGQGPQFIFQYYREEENGRGNFPPRFSGLQFPNYSSELNVNALELDDSALYLCASSHHRDGYAFGSGTRLTVV.

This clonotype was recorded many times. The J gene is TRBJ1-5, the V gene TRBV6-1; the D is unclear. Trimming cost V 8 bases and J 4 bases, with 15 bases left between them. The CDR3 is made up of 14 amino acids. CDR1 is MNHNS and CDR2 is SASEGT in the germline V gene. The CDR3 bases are TGTGCCAGCGGTCCCGGGATACTTAATCAGCCCCAGCATTTT. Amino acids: CASGPGILNQPQHF.